These T cell receptor beta chains were read from a single sample in a study of identical twins. TCRdb re-called the 5' RACE reads through MiXCR, storing one row per CDR3 protein. Of 690,000 or so distinct CDR3 sequences listed, 8.5% to 9.5% are singletons. These data also featured in a second study, about yellow fever vaccine responses in identical twins.

The sequencing sample was made of PBMCs. These receptors came from a young woman in good health. CDR3s include the opening cysteine and the closing phenylalanine or tryptophan. Fields, in order: D gene, J gene, V gene, clone size, CDR3 DNA, CDR3 protein. A D gene is named only where the DNA matches it firmly. For some rows the clone size is stated as once, few or many, or as a class when expanded; others skip it.

>NA|TRBJ2-1|TRBV6-1|NA
TGTGCCAGCACTCCACGCCGCGGGGAGGTGTACAATGAGCAGTTCTTC
CASTPRRGEVYNEQFF
>TRBD1|TRBJ2-1|TRBV12-3/TRBV12-4|many
TGTGCCAGCAGTTCTTACAGGGGAGATGAGCAGTTCTTC
CASSSYRGDEQFF
>NA|TRBJ1-1|TRBV28|few
TGTGCCAGCAGTTTCTTCTACAGGGAGACGAACACTGAAGCTTTCTTT
CASSFFYRETNTEAFF
>NA|TRBJ2-1|TRBV7-9|few
TGTGCCAGCAGTAGCTTAGATCTTTGGACCGAGCAGTTCTTC
CASSSLDLWTEQFF
>NA|TRBJ2-3|TRBV20-1|few
TGCAGTGCTAGAGATCCCAGGGGGGGCTGGACAGATACGCAGTATTTT
CSARDPRGGWTDTQYF
>NA|TRBJ2-2|TRBV29-1|many
TGCAGCGTTGAAGATCTGTCACAGGTCGGCACCGGGGAGCTGTTTTTT
CSVEDLSQVGTGELFF
>NA|TRBJ2-7|TRBV14|few
TGTGCCAGCAGCCTTCTCTCCGAGCAGTACTTC
CASSLLSEQYF
>TRBD2|TRBJ2-3|TRBV18|few
TGTGCCAGCTCATTTCTCGGCGGGACTAGCGGGAGGGCCACAGATACGCAGTATTTT
CASSFLGGTSGRATDTQYF
>NA|TRBJ2-1|TRBV27|many
TGTGCCAGCAGTTCCCAGGGCAGCTACTACAATGAGCAGTTCTTC
CASSSQGSYYNEQFF
>NA|TRBJ2-1|TRBV7-9|NA
TGTGCCAGCAGCTTAAAGGTTAGGGGGAATGAGCAGTTCTTC
CASSLKVRGNEQFF
>NA|TRBJ2-5|TRBV7-2|many
TGTGCCAGCAGCTCCGGGGCGACATTAAAAGAGACCCAGTACTTC
CASSSGATLKETQYF
>NA|TRBJ1-6|TRBV15|NA
TGTGCCACCAGCAGAGATTTTGCGGGTACCCTCCACTTT
CATSRDFAGTLHF
>NA|TRBJ1-2|TRBV20-1|few
TGCAGTGCTAGAGATCTCCCGTCGGGGTTCGGCTACACCTTC
CSARDLPSGFGYTF
>TRBD2|TRBJ2-2|TRBV6-2/TRBV6-3|NA
TGTGCCACCAACGGGATAGCGGGAGGGTACACCGGGGAGCTGTTTTTT
CATNGIAGGYTGELFF
>TRBD2|TRBJ2-1|TRBV29-1|NA
TGCAGCGTTGTTGGTACTAGCGGGTACTCCTACAATGAGCAGTTCTTC
CSVVGTSGYSYNEQFF
>NA|TRBJ2-5|TRBV5-1|NA
TGCGCCAGCAGGCGCAGGGAATCTCTGGAGACCCAGTACTTC
CASRRRESLETQYF
>TRBD2|TRBJ2-5|TRBV11-3|few
TGTGCCAGCAGCACTTCTAGCGGGGCCTACCAAGAGACCCAGTACTTC
CASSTSSGAYQETQYF
>TRBD1|TRBJ2-1|TRBV11-2|few
TGTGCCAGCAGGTATACAGGGGACACCTACAATGAGCAGTTCTTC
CASRYTGDTYNEQFF
>NA|TRBJ2-7|TRBV20-1|few
TGCAGTGCTAGCCGGCGCAGGGGCTACGAGCAGTACTTC
CSASRRRGYEQYF
>NA|TRBJ1-1|TRBV7-9|few
TGTGCCAGCAGCTTACGGGCAGGGGACACTGAAGCTTTCTTT
CASSLRAGDTEAFF
>TRBD1|TRBJ2-5|TRBV6-5|few
TGTGCCAGCAGTTACAACCATCCGGGACAGGGGGCAGAGACCCAGTACTTC
CASSYNHPGQGAETQYF
>NA|TRBJ2-5|TRBV29-1|NA
TGCAGCGGGCAAGACAGATATGGAGAGACCCAGTACTTC
CSGQDRYGETQYF
>TRBD1|TRBJ2-7|TRBV20-1|many
TGCAGTGCTAGAGCGACGGGACAGCTCCTCCTTCACTACGAGCAGTACTTC
CSARATGQLLLHYEQYF